Listed here are 5 T cell receptor beta chains from one sample, sequenced in a study of T cells after yellow fever vaccination. TCRdb re-derived calls from the 5' RACE reads in MiXCR, one entry per CDR3 protein. Of under 350,000 distinct CDR3 sequences in the sample, 4.1% were seen once. The sample consisted of PBMCs, taken 5 days after the yellow fever booster vaccination. Every receptor here comes from a man aged 18 to 30 who received the YFV17D yellow fever vaccine.

The sample holds many counts of this clonotype. This chain uses TRBV20-1 with TRBJ2-5, with 7 bases lining up with TRBD2. Per germline, CDR1 DFQATT and CDR2 SNEGSKA (reference sequence). With V trimmed by 5 bases and J by 10 bases, 7 bases remained unmatched. This CDR3 has 11 amino acids. The CDR3 DNA is TGCAGTGCTGCCGGGACTACAGACCAGTACTTC. This translates into CSAAGTTDQYF.

This clonotype was detected a few times. This chain connects TRBV5-3 to TRBJ2-1; TRBD1 matches 9 bases. TRBV5-3 is an open reading frame whose function is uncertain. CDR3 length: 13 residues. V dropped 4 bases and J dropped 10; count of bases not matched to a gene: 6. The CDR3 nucleotides are TGTGCCAGAAGCCCACAGGGGGCTCGGGAGCAGTTCTTC. Its translation is CARSPQGAREQFF.

The table lists this clonotype with a few counts. The chain carries TRBV2 and TRBJ2-1; possibly TRBD1 for D (6 bases). CDR3 length equals 12 residues. Germline V gives CDR1 SNHLY, CDR2 FYNNEI. Trimming took off 7 bases at V and 9 bases at J, with 13 bases between the two ends. The CDR3 loop is CASTEGVGEQFF. CDR3 nucleotides: TGTGCCAGCACCGAGGGGGTGGGTGAGCAGTTCTTC.

This clonotype was recorded at least ten times. The rearrangement uses TRBV7-6 and TRBJ1-4; no definite D call. The length of the CDR3 is 15 residues. The ends were cut back, 5 bases at V and 5 bases at J, with 15 bases in the middle. Germline CDR1 SGHVS, CDR2 FNYEAQ. In DNA form, the CDR3 reads TGTGCCAGCAGCGGCACGGGCTTATGGAATGAAAAACTGTTTTTT. Residues: CASSGTGLWNEKLFF.

This clonotype was observed at least ten times. The rearrangement links TRBV7-9 to TRBJ2-5; TRBD2 matches 11 bases. Trimming took 3 bases from V and 3 from J; bases not matched to a gene: 6. Looked up from germline, CDR1 is SEHNR and CDR2 is FQNEAQ (reference sequence). This CDR3 comprises 16 residues. CDR3 bases: TGTGCCAGCAGCTTCGGAACTAGCGGGGGAGAAGAGACCCAGTACTTC. Translating gives CASSFGTSGGEETQYF.